The 28 T cell receptor beta chains given below trace back to one sample, sequenced in a study of lymphopenia after photon versus proton radiotherapy. Method: immunoSEQ multiplex PCR; TCRdb's copy keeps in-frame clones and lacks some. The sample has roughly 25,000 clones; more than 80% are singletons. The specimen was peripheral blood, collected from a patient treated with photon-based radiotherapy. These TCRs come from a man aged 25-40 years with gastric cancer.

This clone was seen only once. The chain carries TRBV5-1 and TRBJ2-7, with a weak D call TRBD1 (6 bases). With 4 bases removed from V and 2 bases from J, the gap between germline ends came to 19 bases. Germline V gives CDR1 SGHRS, CDR2 YFSETQ. This CDR3 contains 16 residues. The CDR3 loop reads CASSAPGEGRPYEQYF. The CDR3 region has the DNA TGCGCCAGCAGCGCCCCAGGGGAAGGGCGTCCCTACGAGCAGTACTTC.

The chain employs TRBV28 and TRBJ2-1; D is perhaps TRBD1 (5 bases). The CDR3 extends over 17 amino acids. V gave up 6 bases and J gave up 0 bases, with 18 bases separating them. Germline values: CDR1 MDHEN, CDR2 SYDVKM. The CDR3 protein is CASRAGILTFSYNEQFF. The CDR3 DNA reads TGTGCCAGCAGAGCAGGGATCCTTACTTTCTCCTACAATGAGCAGTTCTTC.

The chain employs TRBV18 and TRBJ2-2; D is ambiguous. V dropped 8 bases and J dropped 6 bases, with 7 bases sitting between them. The CDR3 has 11 amino acids. CDR1 is KGHSH and CDR2 is LQKENI in the germline V gene. The CDR3 DNA reads as TGTGCCAGCGAGACGCCCGGGGAGCTGTTTTTT. Its protein product is CASETPGELFF.

The chain has TRBV13 and TRBJ2-4; no clear D. Germline V gene data show CDR1 as PRHDT and CDR2 as FYEKMQ (reference sequence). V lost 0 bases and J lost 4, with 7 bases in between. CDR3 length equals 14 residues. The CDR3 DNA is TGTGCCAGCAGCTTAGGTGTTGGGAAAAACATTCAGTACTTC. Its translation is CASSLGVGKNIQYF.

The chain recombines TRBV18 with TRBJ1-2, with D maybe TRBD1 (5 bases). V was clipped by 4 bases and J by 2 bases, with 11 bases between them. Germline CDR1 reads KGHSH; CDR2 reads LQKENI. The CDR3 covers 14 residues. CDR3 sequence: CASSLGAGNYGYTF. The CDR3, as DNA: TGTGCCAGCTCACTCGGGGCAGGGAACTATGGCTACACCTTC.

This clone was counted a few times. The rearrangement links TRBV5-1 to TRBJ1-1, with 7 bases identical to TRBD1. From germline, CDR1 is SGHRS and CDR2 YFSETQ. This CDR3 has 16 amino acids. V shed 4 bases, J shed 6 bases, and the junction held 15 bases outside the gene matches. The CDR3 bases are TGCGCCAGCAGCGCTAGACCCACAGGGGAAAACTCTGAAGCTTTCTTT. Translating it yields CASSARPTGENSEAFF.

This chain links TRBV9 with TRBJ2-2; tentative D call: TRBD1 (5 bases). CDR1 SGDLS and CDR2 YYNGEE come from the germline V gene. With 3 bases removed from V and 5 bases from J, the gap between germline ends came to 11 bases. The CDR3 spans 14 residues. The CDR3 sequence is CASSASSGTGELFF. DNA for the CDR3: TGTGCCAGCAGCGCGTCTTCAGGGACCGGGGAGCTGTTTTTT.

This chain links TRBV5-6 with TRBJ1-6, with unresolved D. This CDR3 contains 13 residues. The V and J ends lost 0 bases and 7 bases respectively, with 5 bases between them. Germline assignment: CDR1 SGHDT and CDR2 YYEEEE. The CDR3 here is CASSLVVNSPLHF. The CDR3 DNA reads TGTGCCAGCAGCTTGGTGGTAAATTCACCCCTCCACTTT.

The chain is built from TRBV6-5 and TRBJ2-1; perhaps D is TRBD1 or TRBD2 (7 bases each). The germline gives CDR1 MNHEY, CDR2 SVGAGI. The V end was cut by 5 bases, the J end by 8 bases, with 19 bases between. CDR3 length: 15 residues. CDR3 DNA sequence: TGTGCCAGCAGTACCCCCAGGGGGGGGGCCCATGAGCAGTTCTTC. Protein product: CASSTPRGGAHEQFF.

A few counts support this clone. J is TRBJ1-5 and V is TRBV10-3; D is ambiguous. CDR1 and CDR2 (germline): ENHRY, SYGVKD. V was shortened by 6 bases and J by 4 bases, with 10 bases between the two germline ends. The CDR3 totals 13 residues. The DNA for the CDR3 is TGTGCCATCAGGGGAGTGGAGAATCAGCCCCAGCATTTT. Its protein is CAIRGVENQPQHF.

The rearrangement links TRBV4-3 to TRBJ2-2; 8 positions match TRBD2. Germline CDR1 is LGHNA and CDR2 is YSLEER. The ends lost 0 bases at V and 5 bases at J; junction bases unmatched: 8. The CDR3 is 17 amino acids. The CDR3 bases are TGCGCCAGCAGCCAAGAAATCGCTCTAGCGGGTACCGGGGAGCTGTTTTTT. Amino acids: CASSQEIALAGTGELFF.

CDR3 sequence reads: CASSLGNTGELFF. CDR3 in DNA: TGTGCCAGCAGTCTAGGGAACACCGGGGAGCTGTTTTTT. V and J are TRBV27 and TRBJ2-2; D is ambiguous. CDR3 length: 13 residues. Germline CDR1 and CDR2: MNHEY and SMNVEV (reference sequence). The ends were cut back, 5 bases at V and 1 base at J, with 5 bases in the middle.

This clone was counted between two and nine times. The genes are TRBV19 and TRBJ2-3; 7 nucleotides match TRBD2. Germline assignment: CDR1 LNHDA and CDR2 SQIVND (reference sequence). This CDR3 spans 16 amino acids. V gave up 5 bases and J gave up 2 bases; unmatched junction bases: 10. This chain's CDR3 is CASSDGLDPPTDTQYF. The CDR3 bases are TGTGCCAGTAGTGATGGACTAGATCCACCCACAGATACGCAGTATTTT.

This clone came up once. This sequence joins TRBV7-3 and TRBJ2-7, with TRBD1 identical over 8 bases. In germline, CDR1 is SGHTA, CDR2 FQGTGA. This CDR3 is built from 13 residues. V shed 2 bases and J 6 bases; nucleotides not matched to a gene: 3. DNA for the CDR3: TGTGCCAGCAGCTTAGGACAGGGTGGCGAGCAGTACTTC. Its protein product is CASSLGQGGEQYF.

The V and J genes are TRBV7-6 and TRBJ2-1, with D hard to call. V lost 5 bases and J lost 3, with 11 bases in between. The V gene's germline CDR1 is SGHVS and CDR2 FNYEAQ. CDR3 length: 14 residues. CDR3 region: CASSPRAVYNEQFF. In nucleotides, the CDR3 is TGTGCCAGCAGCCCCCGGGCCGTCTACAATGAGCAGTTCTTC. Full variable domain (remainder filled in from reference TRBV7-6 and TRBJ2-1): GAGVSQSPRYKVTKRGQDVALRCDPISGHVSLYWYRQALGQGPEFLTYFNYEAQQDKSGLPNDRFSAERPEGSISTLTIQRTEQRDSAMYRCASSPRAVYNEQFFGPGTRLTVL.

The chain links TRBV19 to TRBJ2-7, with D uncertain. V gave up 8 bases and J gave up 0 bases, with 11 bases separating them. The germline V gene encodes CDR1 LNHDA and CDR2 SQIVND (reference sequence). There are 13 residues in the CDR3. CDR3 sequence: CASQTSSSYEQYF. CDR3 sequence (DNA): TGTGCCAGTCAGACATCGAGCTCCTACGAGCAGTACTTC. Full variable domain (missing parts from reference TRBV19 and TRBJ2-7): DGGITQSPKYLFRKEGQNVTLSCEQNLNHDAMYWYRQDPGQGLRLIYYSQIVNDFQKGDIAEGYSVSREKKESFPLTVTSAQKNPTAFYLCASQTSSSYEQYFGPGTRLTVT.

The V and J genes are TRBV11-2 and TRBJ2-1; 14 bases agree with TRBD2. This CDR3 has 16 residues. J was trimmed by 7 bases and V by 6 bases; bases with no gene match: 8. Germline values: CDR1 SGHAT, CDR2 FQNNGV. CDR3 bases: TGTGCCAGCAGAAGACTAGCGGGGGGGCCACGGAATGAGCAGTTCTTC. This sequence encodes CASRRLAGGPRNEQFF. Using reference TRBV11-2 and TRBJ2-1 for the parts outside the CDR3, the full variable domain is EAGVAQSPRYKIIEKRQSVAFWCNPISGHATLYWYQQILGQGPKLLIQFQNNGVVDDSQLPKDRFSAERLKGVDSTLKIQPAKLEDSAVYLCASRRLAGGPRNEQFFGPGTRLTVL.

This rearrangement joins TRBV6-5 to TRBJ1-2; D is undetermined. The CDR3 is made up of 13 amino acids. Trimming took off 6 bases at V and 1 base at J, with 9 bases between the two ends. Germline V gene sequence: CDR1 MNHEY, CDR2 SVGAGI. The CDR3 DNA reads TGTGCCAGCAGATATGACATTAACTATGGCTACACCTTC. This gives the protein CASRYDINYGYTF.

J is TRBJ1-2 and V is TRBV9; D remains ambiguous. Germline V gene lookup returns CDR1 SGDLS and CDR2 YYNGEE. This CDR3 region has 14 residues. With 4 bases removed from V and 0 bases from J, the gap between germline ends came to 10 bases. This CDR3 is CASSPWTANYGYTF. The CDR3, as DNA: TGTGCCAGCAGCCCCTGGACGGCTAACTATGGCTACACCTTC.

The chain couples TRBV5-1 to TRBJ1-6; D is unclear. V was pared by 5 bases and J by 10 bases, with 22 bases between. Germline V lookup: CDR1 SGHRS, CDR2 YFSETQ. The CDR3 covers 16 residues. The CDR3 coding sequence is TGCGCCAGCAGAGAATTAAACTCAGACGGGAGGTCACCCCTCCACTTT. As protein: CASRELNSDGRSPLHF.

This CDR3 is CASSPPHRDSRNTIYF. CDR3 coding DNA: TGTGCCAGCAGCCCCCCCCACCGGGACAGCAGAAACACCATATATTTT. V and J are TRBV9 and TRBJ1-3, with 7 bases lining up with TRBD1. Per germline, CDR1 SGDLS and CDR2 YYNGEE. V gave up 4 bases and J gave up 5 bases; unmatched junction bases: 12. The CDR3 is made up of 16 amino acids.

The chain uses TRBV4-1 and TRBJ2-3; D is perhaps TRBD1 (8 bases). Germline CDR1 and CDR2: MGHRA and YSYEKL. CDR3 length equals 18 residues. V lost 4 bases and J lost 3, with 23 bases in between. CDR3 sequence (DNA): TGCGCCAGCAGCCCTCTCGGACAGGGAGGGCTTATTACAGATACGCAGTATTTT. As protein: CASSPLGQGGLITDTQYF.

V usage is TRBV28 and J usage is TRBJ2-5; 7 nucleotides align to TRBD1. This CDR3 comprises 14 residues. Losses at the gene ends were 5 bases for V and 2 bases for J; bases not matched to a gene: 5. In germline, CDR1 is MDHEN, CDR2 SYDVKM. The DNA of the CDR3 is TGTGCCAGCAGTCCGGGACAGTCACAAGAGACCCAGTACTTC. This codes for CASSPGQSQETQYF.

V and J are TRBV27 and TRBJ2-1, with D possibly matching TRBD1 (6 bases). V shed 8 bases and J shed 4 bases, with 12 bases lying between them. The CDR3 has 13 residues. CDR1 and CDR2 from the germline V gene are MNHEY and SMNVEV (reference sequence). The CDR3 reads CASSQTGYNEQFF. The CDR3 DNA reads as TGTGCCAGCTCCCAGACAGGATACAATGAGCAGTTCTTC.

The chain combines TRBV28 with TRBJ1-2; tentatively, D is TRBD1 (5 bases). The CDR3 sequence is 14 residues long. V was clipped by 7 bases and J by 4 bases, with 16 bases between them. CDR1 MDHEN and CDR2 SYDVKM come from the germline V gene. This chain's CDR3 is CASKFAGTFYGYTF. Written as DNA, the CDR3 is TGTGCCAGCAAGTTCGCAGGGACGTTCTATGGCTACACCTTC.

V and J are TRBV9 and TRBJ2-7; TRBD1 agrees at 7 bases. The J segment lost 3 bases and the V segment lost 4 bases, leaving 13 bases of the junction unmatched. CDR1 SGDLS and CDR2 YYNGEE come from the germline V gene. The CDR3 is 16 amino acids. CDR3: CASSPQGRGSIYEQYF. CDR3 nucleotides: TGTGCCAGCAGCCCCCAGGGCAGGGGGAGTATCTACGAGCAGTACTTC.

The chain recombines TRBV4-1 with TRBJ2-5; 8 positions match TRBD2. Germline lookup yields CDR1 MGHRA and CDR2 YSYEKL. The CDR3 has 14 residues. Losses at the gene ends were 2 bases for V and 9 bases for J; bases not matched to a gene: 8. CDR3 protein: CASSQWTSNRSQYF. The CDR3 DNA reads TGCGCCAGCAGCCAATGGACTAGCAATAGGTCCCAGTACTTC.

The chain carries TRBV11-2 and TRBJ2-2; D is perhaps TRBD2 (5 bases). The CDR3 consists of 15 residues. Germline CDR1 is SGHAT and CDR2 is FQNNGV. The V and J ends lost 4 bases and 8 bases respectively, with 17 bases between them. CDR3 amino acids: CASSSTTSSVGELFF. The CDR3 bases are TGTGCCAGCAGCTCAACAACTAGTAGTGTTGGGGAGCTGTTTTTT.